This record covers a single TCR beta chain. This sample is drawn from a study of T cell repertoires in cytomegalovirus infection. TCRdb reprocessed the reads via MiXCR and lists one record per CDR3 protein. The repertoire includes 150,000 or so distinct CDR3 sequences, 5.5% to 7% of them detected once, and around 17% sits in the top ten. The TCR comes from a human donor in good health (CMV status not recorded). Some clones in this sample may be carry-over from other donors' samples. Sequenced: PBMCs.

CDR3 loop: CASSGDRVNTEAFF. The CDR3 DNA sequence: TGTGCCAGCAGTGGGGACAGGGTGAACACTGAAGCTTTCTTT. V usage is TRBV12-3 or TRBV12-4 and J usage is TRBJ1-1, with 9 bases matching TRBD1. V lost 5 bases, J lost 0 bases, and 1 base stayed unmatched. The length of the CDR3 is 14 residues.